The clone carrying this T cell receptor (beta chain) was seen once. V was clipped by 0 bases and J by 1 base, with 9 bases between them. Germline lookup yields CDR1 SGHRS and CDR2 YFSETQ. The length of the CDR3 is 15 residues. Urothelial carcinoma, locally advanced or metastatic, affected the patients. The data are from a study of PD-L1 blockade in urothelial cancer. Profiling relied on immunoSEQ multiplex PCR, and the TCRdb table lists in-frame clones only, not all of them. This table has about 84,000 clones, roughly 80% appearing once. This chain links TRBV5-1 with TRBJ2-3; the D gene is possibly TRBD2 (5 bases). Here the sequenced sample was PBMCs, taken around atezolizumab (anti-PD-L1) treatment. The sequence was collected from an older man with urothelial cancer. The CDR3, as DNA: TGCGCCAGCAGCTTGGACGACTATCGCACAGATACGCAGTATTTT. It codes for CASSLDDYRTDTQYF.